This T cell receptor (beta chain) was captured by sequencing in a study of blood T cell repertoires in COVID-19. About the research overall: The origin of the acute and convalescent COVID-19 samples was the United States, Italy and Spain. Sample material is recorded as cDNA or gDNA derived from T cells, B-cell-depleted T cells, or PBMCs.

Authors' processing steps: Cell counts per sample came from amplifying reference gene primers. The method was immunoSEQ multiplex PCR; TCRdb's version includes in-frame clones alone and lacks a portion of them. That table supplies the V and J calls and clone size; D and trimming were determined from the DNA. This table holds 25,000 to 40,000 clones, roughly 85% found once. Trimming left V 4 bases short and J 1 base short, with 18 bases between. CDR1 LNHDA and CDR2 SQIVND come from the germline V gene (reference sequence). There are 17 residues in the CDR3. What was sequenced was peripheral blood. The chain recombines TRBV19 with TRBJ2-3; TRBD2 is a possible D gene (6 bases). This clonotype was sampled from a human donor in a cohort sampled during active COVID-19. The chain's CDR3 is CASSTFQRVAGTDTQYF. In DNA, the CDR3 is TGTGCCAGTAGTACTTTTCAGAGGGTAGCGGGCACAGATACGCAGTATTTT. The whole variable domain, filled in from reference TRBV19 and TRBJ2-3, reads DGGITQSPKYLFRKEGQNVTLSCEQNLNHDAMYWYRQDPGQGLRLIYYSQIVNDFQKGDIAEGYSVSREKKESFPLTVTSAQKNPTAFYLCASSTFQRVAGTDTQYFGPGTRLTVL.